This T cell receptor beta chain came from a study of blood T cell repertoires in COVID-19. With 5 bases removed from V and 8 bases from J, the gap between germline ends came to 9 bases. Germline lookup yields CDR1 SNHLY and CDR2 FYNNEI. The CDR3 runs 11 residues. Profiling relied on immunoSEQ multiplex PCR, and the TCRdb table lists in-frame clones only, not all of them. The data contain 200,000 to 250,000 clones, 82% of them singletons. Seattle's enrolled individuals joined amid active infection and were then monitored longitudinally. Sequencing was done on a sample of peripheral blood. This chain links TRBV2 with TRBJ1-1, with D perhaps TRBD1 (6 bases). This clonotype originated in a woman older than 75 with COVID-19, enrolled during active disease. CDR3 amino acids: CASSTDREAFF. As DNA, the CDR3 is TGTGCCAGCAGTACCGACAGGGAAGCTTTCTTT.